Each of the 14 T cell receptor beta chains below was sequenced from the same sample in a study of blood T cell repertoires in COVID-19. Produced via immunoSEQ multiplex PCR; TCRdb's table is partial and in-frame only. Of over 130,000 clones in the sample, about nine tenths were seen once. The specimen sequenced was peripheral blood. Receptors originate from an elderly woman with acute or convalescent COVID-19.

This rearrangement joins TRBV6-6 to TRBJ1-3; a weak D match, TRBD1 (6 bases). Deletions cut 0 bases from V and 3 bases from J, with 6 bases between. Germline CDR1 is MNHNY and CDR2 is SVGAGI (reference sequence). The length of the CDR3 is 14 residues. The CDR3 here is CASSYSGGGNTIYF. CDR3 DNA: TGTGCCAGCAGTTACTCAGGGGGTGGAAACACCATATATTTT.

This clone has a single count. The chain uses TRBV10-3 and TRBJ2-3; 7 nucleotides match TRBD2. CDR3 length: 14 amino acids. V shed 8 bases, J shed 5 bases, and the junction held 10 bases outside the gene matches. CDR1 and CDR2 (germline): ENHRY, SYGVKD. CDR3 DNA sequence: TGTGCCATCCGGTGGGGGGGGTTTCAAGATACGCAGTATTTT. Protein sequence: CAIRWGGFQDTQYF.

The chain joins TRBV11-1 to TRBJ2-7; 10 nucleotides agree with TRBD1. Trimming at V came to 5 bases and at J to 0 bases, leaving 1 base not matched to a gene. The CDR3 has 14 amino acids. In germline, CDR1 is SGHAT, CDR2 FQDESV (reference sequence). CDR3 sequence: CASSRDRGSYEQYF. Written as DNA, the CDR3 is TGTGCCAGCAGCCGGGACAGGGGCTCCTACGAGCAGTACTTC.

This clone was detected only once. V gene TRBV7-3 combines with J gene TRBJ2-7, with D possibly matching TRBD1 (5 bases). This CDR3 has 15 residues. The germline V gene has CDR1 SGHTA and CDR2 FQGTGA. Trimming took 2 bases from V and 2 from J, leaving 13 bases between them. CDR3 bases: TGTGCCAGCAGCTTACAGGCAGGGAACGCCTACGAGCAGTACTTC. This codes for CASSLQAGNAYEQYF.

The rearrangement uses TRBV5-6 and TRBJ1-4; tentatively, D is TRBD1 (5 bases). This CDR3 contains 18 residues. V was trimmed by 4 bases and J by 0 bases, leaving 19 bases between them. Germline V gene sequence: CDR1 SGHDT, CDR2 YYEEEE. Here the CDR3 reads CASSPTWGELATNEKLFF. CDR3 sequence (DNA): TGTGCCAGCAGCCCAACATGGGGGGAACTTGCAACTAATGAAAAACTGTTTTTT.

This chain connects TRBV4-2 to TRBJ1-2, with 8 bases lining up with TRBD1. Germline-derived CDR1 and CDR2 are LGHNA and YNFKEQ. The CDR3 consists of 18 residues. The trim removed 3 bases at V and 4 bases at J, leaving 16 bases unmatched. The CDR3 DNA reads as TGTGCCAGCAGCCAGGACGGGACAGGCGAACTAAGAATCTATGGCTACACCTTC. It yields the protein CASSQDGTGELRIYGYTF.

The J gene is TRBJ2-2, the V gene TRBV6-2 or TRBV6-3; maybe TRBD1 (6 bases). In germline, CDR1 is MNHEY, CDR2 SVGEGT. Trimming took off 4 bases at V and 5 bases at J, with 14 bases between the two ends. The CDR3 totals 15 residues. DNA for the CDR3: TGTGCCAGCAGTTCCCAGGGGCGCACGACCGGGGAGCTGTTTTTT. It specifies CASSSQGRTTGELFF.

The genes are TRBV6-5 and TRBJ2-3, with TRBD2 as a possible D gene (5 bases). V gave up 7 bases and J gave up 2 bases, with 13 bases separating them. This CDR3 region has 14 residues. Looked up from germline, CDR1 is MNHEY and CDR2 is SVGAGI. DNA of the CDR3: TGTGCCAGCAAGACGGACTCTGTCACAGATACGCAGTATTTT. Its translation is CASKTDSVTDTQYF.

The chain employs TRBV29-1 and TRBJ1-4, with 8 bases fitting TRBD1. CDR3 length: 13 amino acids. The trim removed 6 bases at V and 7 bases at J, leaving 7 bases unmatched. Germline lookup yields CDR1 SQVTM and CDR2 ANQGSEA. The CDR3 spells CSVVRTGTEKLFF. The CDR3 DNA is TGCAGCGTCGTTCGGACAGGGACTGAAAAACTGTTTTTT.

The chain is built from TRBV6-5 and TRBJ1-1, with TRBD1 matching over 8 bases. CDR1 MNHEY and CDR2 SVGAGI come from the germline V gene. The V gene end was trimmed by 5 bases and the J gene end by 3 bases; junction bases not matched to a gene: 5. This CDR3 is 14 amino acids long. CDR3 sequence: CASSRQGWYTEAFF. The CDR3 nucleotides are TGTGCCAGCAGTAGACAGGGGTGGTACACTGAAGCTTTCTTT.

This chain joins TRBV5-1 and TRBJ1-4; D gene uncertain. The CDR3 has 12 amino acids. Germline CDR1 is SGHRS and CDR2 is YFSETQ. The V end lost 4 bases, the J end lost 7 bases, and 8 bases lay between the germline ends. For the CDR3, the DNA is TGCGCCAGCAGCCACGAGGGTGAAAAACTGTTTTTT. This translates into CASSHEGEKLFF.

The rearrangement uses TRBV7-2 and TRBJ1-1, with D perhaps matching TRBD1 (5 bases). Germline-derived CDR1 and CDR2 are SGHTA and FQGNSA. This CDR3 region has 14 residues. Trimming cost V 2 bases and J 0 bases, with 7 bases left between them. CDR3 nucleotides: TGTGCCAGCAGCTTATGGGGCATGAACACTGAAGCTTTCTTT. As protein: CASSLWGMNTEAFF.

The chain is built from TRBV18 and TRBJ1-5; D is unclear. The CDR3 spans 14 residues. V was cut by 6 bases and J by 3 bases, with 12 bases left in between. In germline, CDR1 is KGHSH, CDR2 LQKENI. The CDR3 DNA reads as TGTGCCAGCTCCCACGGGGAGGCCAATCAGCCCCAGCATTTT. Protein product: CASSHGEANQPQHF.

V gene TRBV5-1 combines with J gene TRBJ2-5; a possible D gene is TRBD1 (5 bases). Trimming cost V 1 base and J 3 bases, with 13 bases left between them. This CDR3 comprises 15 residues. Germline CDR1 reads SGHRS; CDR2 reads YFSETQ. The CDR3 DNA follows: TGCGCCAGCAGCTTGATGGGGCAGTCGAAAGAGACCCAGTACTTC. Amino acids: CASSLMGQSKETQYF.